The T cell receptor (beta chain) described here comes from a study of vaccination effects on CD4 cells after COVID-19. This clone was observed a handful of times. Its antigen is not identified. Generated by immunoSEQ multiplex PCR, the TCRdb table keeps only in-frame clones and is missing some. The data show approximately 60,000 clones, 65% to 75% seen once. Isolation of CD4+ T cells took place after 10 days of culture. V gave up 4 bases and J gave up 2 bases; unmatched junction bases: 8. The CDR3 extends over 16 amino acids. Germline lookup yields CDR1 SGHDT and CDR2 YYEEEE. This sequence originates from a human donor who had a prior SARS-CoV-2 infection. This specimen was CD4+ T cells from PBMCs cultured without peptide, taken before COVID-19 vaccination. The rearrangement joins TRBV5-6 to TRBJ2-2; 7 nucleotides align to TRBD2. The chain's CDR3 is CASSQRGLLNTGELFF. DNA for the CDR3: TGTGCCAGCAGCCAGCGGGGCCTACTTAACACCGGGGAGCTGTTTTTT. Variable domain in full (rest from reference TRBV5-6 and TRBJ2-2): DAGVTQSPTHLIKTRGQQVTLRCSPKSGHDTVSWYQQALGQGPQFIFQYYEEEERQRGNFPDRFSGHQFPNYSSELNVNALLLGDSALYLCASSQRGLLNTGELFFGEGSRLTVL.